This record covers a single T cell receptor (beta chain). As yet, its antigen is unknown. There are 12 residues in the CDR3. The V gene's germline CDR1 is MGHDK and CDR2 SYGVNS. V was clipped by 6 bases and J by 8 bases, with 10 bases between them. This sample is drawn from a study of lymphopenia after photon versus proton radiotherapy. General study results and limits: After lymphocyte nadir, photon-treated repertoires showed oligoclonal expansion, especially CD8+ Temra. Photon-treated patients lost naive T cells and TCR diversity; proton-treated stayed stable. A bigger post-nadir fall in TCR diversity correlated inversely with survival time in deceased patients. Better survival with proton therapy was suggested as possible, not demonstrated.

TCRdb's table, derived via immunoSEQ multiplex PCR, lists solely in-frame clones and lacks some. Of 150,000 to 200,000 clones in the sample, more than 85% were seen once. Sequencing was performed on peripheral blood, taken from a patient treated with photon-based radiotherapy. The clonotype originates from a man between 50 and 59 years old with gastric cancer. The genes are TRBV25-1 and TRBJ1-4, with D possibly being TRBD1 (6 bases). Here the CDR3 DNA reads TGTGCCAGCAGCAGGGGAGGCGAAAAACTGTTTTTT. Amino acid sequence: CASSRGGEKLFF.